This T cell receptor (beta chain) was identified during a study of beta chain features in type 1 diabetes (dated by TCRdb to 2016 to 2018). For the wider study: Mean age, gender distribution, total cell number and subset yield did not differ between patients and healthy donors. In the study, recently diagnosed type 1 diabetes patients and matched healthy donors were compared on the TCRB repertoires of their sorted circulating CD4+ T cell subsets. A total of about 110 million sorted cells were examined across all samples, and the number of cells per subset was strongly correlated with RNA yield. Regulatory and stem cell-like memory subsets were isolated from only 8 patients and roughly eight healthy donors, whereas naive and central memory subsets came from all 28 donors.

At the junction V is shortened by 5 bases and J by 7 bases, with 21 bases in between. From its cysteine to its phenylalanine, the CDR3 spans 15 amino acids. The DNA shown is the 45-base CDR3, in frame from base 1. For CDR1 and CDR2, the germline V gene lists MDHEN and SYDVKM. All of the isolated RNA was reverse transcribed with the High Capacity cDNA Reverse Transcription Kit, so expressed TCRB transcripts were sequenced. Deep immunoSEQ sequencing was applied to naive, central memory and regulatory T cell samples, giving an average of about 3.8 million total reads per sample. Sorted cells were lysed in RLT buffer, and RNA was extracted using DNase-treated RNeasy Micro or Mini kits according to cell number. To prevent cross-contamination, every cell subset was processed on its own, while patient and healthy donor samples were processed together. Using the immunoSEQ multiplex PCR, TCRB sequences were amplified from cDNA into 87-bp fragments spanning the CDR3 region. The amplicons were sequenced using the Illumina HiSeq platform. Per the original workflow: Synthetic template baselines were used to correct PCR bias computationally, reads within Hamming distance 2 were collapsed together, and singletons that could not be merged were discarded. Reads were aligned to IMGT to assign V, D and J genes, CDR3 length, and insertions or deletions at six rearrangement sites. Within each subset, clonotype counts were normalized to sorted cell number, after which true diversity and Gini coefficients were computed with the tcR R package. The overlap coefficient, calculated on TCRB nucleotide sequences, was used to measure repertoire sharing. Out-of-frame TCRB sequences from naive cells were analyzed to stand in for the pre-selection repertoire. As stored in TCRdb, this immuneACCESS dataset retains in-frame rearrangements with V and J assigned. A fraction of the clones does not appear; measured against another copy, unresolved V genes explain less than half of the discrepancy, and the remainder lacks a known reason. From that table come the V and J calls and clone size; the DNA was used to work out D and trimming. The sample table contains a few hundred thousand clones; only one count was recorded for approximately 13% of them. Jointly, the top ten make up roughly 0.015% of the sample.

Only a few counts were recorded for this clone. Its antigen remains unidentified. Base qualities are not provided; no much larger clone lies one nucleotide away. Points the paper makes about the study in general: HLA sub-analyses involved small numbers of individuals, so any influence of HLA type on TCRB rearrangement remained unresolved. The naive, central memory and regulatory TCRB repertoires appeared to resemble one another more closely among patients than among healthy donors. Patients with type 1 diabetes made fewer insertions and deleted more nucleotides at VDJ recombination sites, implying thymic rearrangement abnormalities. Because cDNA was sequenced instead of genomic DNA, activated cells with high expression could be over-represented, although the groups did not differ in activation or CD3 levels. PCR might favor shorter templates, but patient and control samples were amplified and corrected together, so any skew would affect both groups equally. Type 1 diabetes patients showed a moderate but significant shortening of TCRB CDR3 length in all four CD4+ subsets.

Each donor gave one peripheral blood draw, averaging approximately 120 mL, which was collected into heparinised tubes. A BD FACSAria II and a panel including CD45RO, CCR7, CD25, CD127, CD95 and CD27 were used to sort naive, central memory, regulatory and stem cell-like memory CD4+ T cells. A purity above 95% was achieved for all sorted populations. PBMCs were isolated immediately by Lymphoprep density gradient centrifugation and stained directly without culture. To minimize batch effects, samples were stained and sorted in pairs, one healthy donor with one patient per experiment. This clonotype originated in a woman between 18 and 29 years old with type 1 diabetes. The sample comprised naive CD4+ T cells from blood. Reading the label with the study, this specimen's cell subset or site is: true naive CD4+ T cells. The rearrangement combines TRBV28 with TRBJ2-7; perhaps TRBD2 is the D gene, with 6 bases matching. The nucleotide sequence reads as follows: TGTGCCAGCAGTCCCCGCCCCCAGGGACTCGCAGAGCAGTACTTC. Translation gives CASSPRPQGLAEQYF.